This T cell receptor (beta chain) was identified during a study of shared clonotypes between healthy human individuals. With 7 bases removed from V and 4 bases from J, the gap between germline ends came to 13 bases. Germline V gene lookup returns CDR1 LNHDA and CDR2 SQIVND (reference sequence). The CDR3 contains 13 residues. Study-level points and caveats: In several donors, roughly 5.2% of naive CD4 clonotypes appeared in common.

The assay was immunoSEQ multiplex PCR, and TCRdb's table has in-frame clones only and misses some. The repertoire holds 800,000 to 1,200,000 clones, with about 80% as singletons. All donors were Caucasian adults living in Nashville, Tennessee. Concerning this clone itself: Antigen unknown.

Sequenced input: memory CD4+ T cells from PBMCs. Indicated subset: CD45RA-negative fraction. This TCR was sampled from a man aged 18 to 30 in good health. Some clones in this sample may be carry-over from other donors' samples. V usage is TRBV19 and J usage is TRBJ1-1; D gene uncertain. The chain's CDR3 is CASTEAWGTEAFF. DNA of the CDR3: TGTGCCAGTACGGAGGCTTGGGGCACTGAAGCTTTCTTT.